These T cell receptor beta chains were read from a single sample in a study of blood T cells in healthy people across ages. Each CDR3 protein is one row after TCRdb ran MiXCR on the 5' RACE reads. The data show under 1,100,000 distinct CDR3 sequences, with around 27% seen just once and approximately 0.71% held by the top ten. These data were also reused for a study on T cells of mothers and their children.

The sample taken for sequencing was blood. These receptors all stem from a girl between 2 and 10 years old in good health. Both conserved end residues are part of each CDR3. The D gene is left open where the match is weak. A row's size may be missing; if present it is once, few, many or a size class.

TRBV29-1	few	TRBJ2-5	.	TGCAGCGCCTCCTACGATGCGACCCAGTACTTC	CSASYDATQYF
TRBV27	.	TRBJ2-5	TRBD2	TGTGCCAGCAGTTTGGCGCGGGGGGGCCGGATTGGAGAGACCCAGTACTTC	CASSLARGGRIGETQYF
TRBV13	.	TRBJ2-6	.	TGTGCCAGCGGCTCATCTAATCACTCTGGGGCCAACGTCCTGACTTTC	CASGSSNHSGANVLTF
TRBV15	.	TRBJ1-1	.	TGTGCCACCAGCAGTCGAGTGAGCACTGAAGCTTTCTTT	CATSSRVSTEAFF
TRBV20-1	.	TRBJ1-2	.	TGCAGTGCTAGAGATGGGAGGCAGGGAGTCTATGGCTACACCTTC	CSARDGRQGVYGYTF
TRBV7-6	.	TRBJ1-5	TRBD1	TGTGCCAGCAGCTTTGACAGGGTTTCGGTTTATCAGCCCCAGCATTTT	CASSFDRVSVYQPQHF
TRBV28	.	TRBJ2-7	.	TGTGCCAGCAGAGTCCAGGGGTCCTACGAGCAGTACTTC	CASRVQGSYEQYF
TRBV7-9	few	TRBJ2-5	.	TGTGCCAGCAGCTCCCCGGGGGCAGCTCAAGAGACCCAGTACTTC	CASSSPGAAQETQYF
TRBV7-2	few	TRBJ2-3	TRBD2	TGTGCCAGCAGCTTCATTCGCGGGGGAGGCACAGATACGCAGTATTTT	CASSFIRGGGTDTQYF
TRBV5-1	.	TRBJ2-7	.	TGCGCCAGCAGCTTGGGGCTGACTCCCAACGAGCAGTACTTC	CASSLGLTPNEQYF
TRBV7-6	many	TRBJ1-2	.	TGTGCCAGCAGCTTAGATCCAGTTCCCTATGGCTACACCTTC	CASSLDPVPYGYTF
TRBV12-5	.	TRBJ1-4	.	TGTGCTAGTCAATCCCCAGGGAACGTCGAAAAACTGTTTTTT	CASQSPGNVEKLFF
TRBV20-1	.	TRBJ2-1	TRBD2	TGCAGTGCTCTTGGGACTAGCGGCGATGAGCAGTTCTTC	CSALGTSGDEQFF
TRBV3-1	.	TRBJ2-2	.	TGTGCCAGCAGCCAAGTCCTGGGGACCGGGGAGCTGTTTTTT	CASSQVLGTGELFF
TRBV12-3/TRBV12-4	few	TRBJ2-5	TRBD2	TGTGCCAGCTCTCGCGCAGCGGGAGAGGCGACCCAGTACTTC	CASSRAAGEATQYF
TRBV5-5	.	TRBJ2-7	TRBD2	TGTGCCAGCACCTGGGGTAGCGGGAACTACGAGCAGTACTTC	CASTWGSGNYEQYF
TRBV20-1	few	TRBJ1-2	.	TGCAGTGCTAGAGAGTCGTCGAACTATGGCTACACCTTC	CSARESSNYGYTF
TRBV7-2	.	TRBJ1-6	.	TGTGCCAGCAGCCAGAACAACTTTTCACCCCTCCACTTT	CASSQNNFSPLHF
TRBV4-1	.	TRBJ2-3	TRBD2	TGCGCCAGCAGCCAAGAGGGAGGGCCTACAAATACGCAGTATTTT	CASSQEGGPTNTQYF
TRBV4-2	few	TRBJ2-7	TRBD2	TGTGCCAGCAGCCAAGTGGCAGTAGCGGGACCTTACGAGCAGTACTTC	CASSQVAVAGPYEQYF
TRBV5-1	.	TRBJ2-1	TRBD2	TGCGCCAGCAGCTTCTTTAGCGGGAGAGGCGATGAGCAGTTCTTC	CASSFFSGRGDEQFF
TRBV6-5	few	TRBJ1-1	.	TGTGCCAGCAATTCACCCCGGCCCCCTGGAAACACTGAAGCTTTCTTT	CASNSPRPPGNTEAFF
TRBV6-2/TRBV6-3	.	TRBJ1-1	.	TGTGCCAGCAGTTACACGAGGCAGGGGAACACTGAAGCTTTCTTT	CASSYTRQGNTEAFF
TRBV7-9	few	TRBJ1-3	.	TGTGCCAGCATCATCTCTTCGGACAGTCCTGGAAACACCATATATTTT	CASIISSDSPGNTIYF
TRBV4-2	.	TRBJ2-7	.	TGTGCCAGCAGCCAAGACCGACAGGTCCCATCCTACGAGCAGTACTTC	CASSQDRQVPSYEQYF
TRBV4-1	.	TRBJ2-4	.	TGCGCCAGCAGCCAAACGGGTGCGGACCCCGAGTACTTC	CASSQTGADPEYF
TRBV19	.	TRBJ2-1	TRBD2	TGTGCCAGTAGTACGGGGGGGGGATACAATGGGCAGTTCTTC	CASSTGGGYNGQFF
TRBV25-1	.	TRBJ2-5	.	TGTGCCTCTTCTACAGCGGCCGAAGAGACCCAGTACTTC	CASSTAAEETQYF
TRBV12-5	.	TRBJ2-7	.	TGTGCTAGTGGTTTGAGCGGCTCCTACGAGCAGTACTTC	CASGLSGSYEQYF
TRBV28	.	TRBJ2-1	TRBD1	TGTGCCAGCAGATCAGACAGGGGAGCCTACAATGAGCAGTTCTTC	CASRSDRGAYNEQFF
TRBV7-2	few	TRBJ1-2	.	TGTGCCAACGCCCGGGCCTTAGCTAACTATGGCTACACCTTC	CANARALANYGYTF
TRBV29-1	few	TRBJ1-4	.	TGCAGCGTTGAGGACCCGACTGAAAAACTGTTTTTT	CSVEDPTEKLFF
TRBV7-9	.	TRBJ2-1	TRBD1	TGTGCCAGCAGCTGGGACAGGGCGGTCTACAATGAGCAGTTCTTC	CASSWDRAVYNEQFF
TRBV4-3	few	TRBJ2-1	.	TGCGCCAGCAGCCAACGGATAGGCATCACGAGCTCCTACAATGAGCAGTTCTTC	CASSQRIGITSSYNEQFF
TRBV24-1	.	TRBJ2-1	TRBD2	TGTGCCACCAGTGATTTAGCGGGGTATGAGCAGTTCTTC	CATSDLAGYEQFF
TRBV10-3	.	TRBJ2-3	TRBD1	TGTGCCATCATGGGACAGGGGGCGGATACGCAGTATTTT	CAIMGQGADTQYF
TRBV9	.	TRBJ1-1	.	TGTGCCAGCAGCGCCCTCGATAGGAACACTGAAGCTTTCTTT	CASSALDRNTEAFF
TRBV12-3/TRBV12-4	.	TRBJ2-1	.	TGTGCCAGCAGTTGGCAAGACGCCCAGTTCTTC	CASSWQDAQFF
TRBV12-3/TRBV12-4	few	TRBJ2-1	TRBD1	TGTGCCAGCAGTTTAAAACAGGGGTATAACAATGAGCAGTTCTTC	CASSLKQGYNNEQFF
TRBV6-5	.	TRBJ2-1	TRBD2	TGTGCCAGCACTAGCGGGGCCTACAATGAGCAGTTCTTC	CASTSGAYNEQFF
TRBV7-3	.	TRBJ1-5	.	TGCGCCAGCAGCCGCGGGTTGAGGGCTGGCAATCAGCCCCAGCATTTT	CASSRGLRAGNQPQHF
TRBV9	.	TRBJ2-7	TRBD1	TGTGCCAGCAGCGGCGGGGAGGACAGGGAGGATTTGCAGTACTTC	CASSGGEDREDLQYF
TRBV6-5	few	TRBJ1-6	.	TGTGCCAGCAGTTACCGGGGCGAACCCCTCCACTTT	CASSYRGEPLHF
TRBV3-1	.	TRBJ1-2	.	TGTGCCACGTCGATGGGGGGGTATGGCTACACCTTC	CATSMGGYGYTF
TRBV20-1	.	TRBJ1-2	.	TGCAGTGCCGCAGAACCAAATGGCTACACCTTC	CSAAEPNGYTF
TRBV5-1	.	TRBJ2-7	.	TGCGCCAGCAGCTTCCGGGGCCTTTTCTACGAGCAGTACTTC	CASSFRGLFYEQYF
TRBV14	few	TRBJ2-1	.	TGTGCCGGCAGCCAAGTAGTGGGGCTCTTCTACAATGAGCAGTTCTTC	CAGSQVVGLFYNEQFF
TRBV27	few	TRBJ2-7	.	TGTGCCAGTGACCCCTCCGGGGGCCCCTACGAGCAGTACTTC	CASDPSGGPYEQYF
TRBV2	few	TRBJ2-7	TRBD2	TGTGCCAGCCGGGAGGCAGGGATCTACGAGCAGTACTTC	CASREAGIYEQYF
TRBV12-3/TRBV12-4	.	TRBJ2-1	TRBD2	TGTGCCAGCAGACGGGGACTAGCGGGACCCAATGAGCAGTTCTTC	CASRRGLAGPNEQFF
TRBV4-1	.	TRBJ2-5	.	TGCGCCAGCAGCCAAGATCTACGGGATTCCCTAACGACCCAGTACTTC	CASSQDLRDSLTTQYF
TRBV2	few	TRBJ2-2	TRBD1	TGTGCCAGGGGAGACGACAGGGCGGAGACCGGGGAGCTGTTTTTT	CARGDDRAETGELFF
TRBV20-1	.	TRBJ2-5	.	TGCAGTGCTAGTTTCCAAGGGAAGATCCAAGAGACCCAGTACTTC	CSASFQGKIQETQYF
TRBV28	few	TRBJ1-6	TRBD1	TGTGCCAGCAGTTTGAACAGGGGATCCTATAATTCACCCCTCCACTTT	CASSLNRGSYNSPLHF
TRBV20-1	.	TRBJ1-2	.	TGCAGTGCTAGAGATATAAGGGACTATGACTACACCTTC	CSARDIRDYDYTF
TRBV2	.	TRBJ1-3	.	TGTGCCAGGGGAGGCGAGGTTTCGAGAGGAAACACCATATATTTT	CARGGEVSRGNTIYF
TRBV6-2/TRBV6-3	few	TRBJ1-2	TRBD1	TGTGCCAGCAACGACAGGGGAAGCGGCTACACCTTC	CASNDRGSGYTF
TRBV9	.	TRBJ1-2	.	TGTGCCAGCAGCGGACAGGCTAGGGAGAACTATGGCTACACCTTC	CASSGQARENYGYTF
TRBV7-9	.	TRBJ2-3	TRBD2	TGTGCCAGCAGCTCCCCCCGAGGTCCGGGACTAGCGGGGTCGTATTTT	CASSSPRGPGLAGSYF